The entry below describes one T cell receptor beta chain. Its antigen is undetermined. Germline lookup yields CDR1 SGHTA and CDR2 FQGNSA. The J segment lost 9 bases and the V segment lost 5 bases, leaving 7 bases of the junction unmatched. There are 14 residues in the CDR3. The data derive from a study of T cell repertoires in cytomegalovirus infection. Study-wide context: CMV infection plus the matching HLA type was flagged by public TCR beta signatures.

General study results and limits: The response measured ex vivo was dominated by TCR beta clonotypes (HLA-C-restricted and CMV-specific).

TCRdb re-derived calls from the reads in MiXCR, one entry per CDR3 protein. The sample includes approximately 600,000 distinct CDR3 sequences, 40% of them seen just once. The TCR originated in a human donor in good health (CMV status not recorded). Some clones in this sample may be carry-over from other donors' samples. The specimen comprised cultured PBMCs, sampled from culture after CMV antigen stimulation. The chain is built from TRBV7-2 and TRBJ2-1; 10 bases align to TRBD2. CDR3 DNA sequence: TGTGCCAGCAGCCCGCTAGCGGGAGAAGGTGAGCAGTTCTTC. It yields the protein CASSPLAGEGEQFF. The complete variable domain, with remaining parts taken from reference TRBV7-2 and TRBJ2-1, reads GAGVSQSPSNKVTEKGKDVELRCDPISGHTALYWYRQSLGQGLEFLIYFQGNSAPDKSGLPSDRFSAERTGGSVSTLTIQRTQQEDSAVYLCASSPLAGEGEQFFGPGTRLTVL.